Each of the 21 T cell receptor beta chains below was sequenced from the same sample in a study of T cell responses to AZD1222 COVID-19 vaccine. Clones were sequenced by immunoSEQ multiplex PCR, and TCRdb holds only the in-frame ones, with some missing. The data hold under 200,000 clones, with more than 70% observed a single time. This specimen consisted of peripheral blood, obtained 28 days after the second AZD1222 dose. These receptors all stem from an adult who received the AZD1222 COVID-19 vaccine.

The J gene is TRBJ2-7, the V gene TRBV4-3; tentatively, D is TRBD1 (5 bases). V was shortened by 0 bases and J by 3 bases, with 12 bases between the two germline ends. Germline V gives CDR1 LGHNA, CDR2 YSLEER. The CDR3 spans 15 residues. The CDR3 sequence is CASSQEPTAYYEQYF. DNA for the CDR3: TGCGCCAGCAGCCAAGAACCGACAGCTTACTACGAGCAGTACTTC.

V and J are TRBV19 and TRBJ2-6, with D tentatively TRBD1 (6 bases). The CDR3 consists of 15 residues. Per germline, CDR1 LNHDA and CDR2 SQIVND (reference sequence). The germline V and J ends were trimmed by 5 bases and 2 bases, with 10 bases remaining between them. CDR3 DNA: TGTGCCAGTAGTTCCAGGGGAACTGGGGCCAACGTCCTGACTTTC. It yields the protein CASSSRGTGANVLTF.

In this sample, this clone turned up a few times. V and J are TRBV27 and TRBJ1-1, with D perhaps matching TRBD1 (5 bases). Germline-derived CDR1 and CDR2 are MNHEY and SMNVEV (reference sequence). With 2 bases removed from V and 3 bases from J, the gap between germline ends came to 10 bases. The length of the CDR3 is 14 residues. Here the CDR3 DNA reads TGTGCCAGCAGTTTAAGGCTAGGGGACACTGAAGCTTTCTTT. It is translated as CASSLRLGDTEAFF.

V usage is TRBV28 and J usage is TRBJ1-5, with no clear D. V was trimmed by 2 bases and J by 6 bases, leaving 2 bases between them. The CDR3 extends over 11 amino acids. Germline CDR1 is MDHEN and CDR2 is SYDVKM. The CDR3: CASSLGQPQHF. The CDR3 DNA reads TGTGCCAGCAGTTTAGGTCAGCCCCAGCATTTT.

The rearrangement joins TRBV5-4 to TRBJ2-7; TRBD2 matches at 13 bases. Germline lookup yields CDR1 SGHNT and CDR2 YYREEE (reference sequence). The CDR3 contains 15 residues. V trimming: 4 bases; J trimming: 6 bases; junction bases outside the gene matches: 7. CDR3 bases: TGTGCCAGCAGCAGCGGACTAGCGGGAGTCCCCGAGCAGTACTTC. Encoded protein: CASSSGLAGVPEQYF. Using reference TRBV5-4 and TRBJ2-7 for the parts outside the CDR3, the full variable domain is ETGVTQSPTHLIKTRGQQVTLRCSSQSGHNTVSWYQQALGQGPQFIFQYYREEENGRGNFPPRFSGLQFPNYSSELNVNALELDDSALYLCASSSGLAGVPEQYFGPGTRLTVT.

The V gene is TRBV18, the J gene TRBJ1-2, with D perhaps TRBD1 (5 bases). Germline lookup yields CDR1 KGHSH and CDR2 LQKENI. V dropped 6 bases and J dropped 8 bases, with 28 bases sitting between them. This CDR3 has 17 amino acids. This chain's CDR3 is CASSFRDAAQGKKGYTF. In DNA form, the CDR3 reads TGTGCCAGCTCCTTCCGGGATGCCGCCCAGGGAAAGAAAGGCTACACCTTC. The variable domain in full, completed from reference TRBV18 and TRBJ1-2, reads NAGVMQNPRHLVRRRGQEARLRCSPMKGHSHVYWYRQLPEEGLKFMVYLQKENIIDESGMPKERFSAEFPKEGPSILRIQQVVRGDSAAYFCASSFRDAAQGKKGYTFGSGTRLTVV.

This chain connects TRBV11-2 to TRBJ2-4, with 12 bases that match TRBD2. The CDR3 has 18 amino acids. J was trimmed by 1 base and V by 7 bases; bases with no gene match: 11. Germline V gives CDR1 SGHAT, CDR2 FQNNGV. DNA for the CDR3: TGTGCCAGCAACATATTACCTAGCGGGAGGGCGGCCAAAAACATTCAGTACTTC. This sequence encodes CASNILPSGRAAKNIQYF.

The chain recombines TRBV7-2 with TRBJ2-1; D possibly corresponds to TRBD2 (5 bases). Germline values: CDR1 SGHTA, CDR2 FQGNSA. The CDR3 extends over 13 amino acids. Trimming stripped 4 bases from V and 14 bases from J, with 18 bases between. CDR3 coding DNA: TGTGCCAGCAGCTCCCTCTTGCGGGTCGGTGAGTTCTTC. Encoded protein: CASSSLLRVGEFF.

The chain joins TRBV20-1 to TRBJ2-3; possible D gene TRBD2, 6 bases. Germline V gene sequence: CDR1 DFQATT, CDR2 SNEGSKA (reference sequence). The CDR3 runs to 15 residues. V gave up 6 bases and J gave up 0 bases, with 16 bases separating them. The CDR3 DNA is TGCAGTGCGAGTCTCCTTGCGGGGAGCACAGATACGCAGTATTTT. Its protein is CSASLLAGSTDTQYF.

Note on this clone: Additional DNA sequences in this sample encode the identical CDR3. The rearrangement uses TRBV28 and TRBJ1-2; no clear D. Germline-derived CDR1 and CDR2 are MDHEN and SYDVKM. The CDR3 is made up of 12 amino acids. Trimming took 2 bases from V and 4 from J, leaving 5 bases between them. The CDR3: CASSLGSYGYTF. Written as DNA, the CDR3 is TGTGCCAGCAGTTTAGGTAGCTATGGCTACACCTTC.

The rearrangement joins TRBV11-3 to TRBJ2-3; a weak D match, TRBD2 (6 bases). The ends were cut back, 2 bases at V and 1 base at J, with 7 bases in the middle. CDR3 length: 14 amino acids. CDR1 SGHNT and CDR2 YENEEA come from the germline V gene. The CDR3 protein is CASSLWGGTDTQYF. CDR3 DNA: TGTGCCAGCAGCTTATGGGGGGGCACAGATACGCAGTATTTT. The variable domain in full, completed from reference TRBV11-3 and TRBJ2-3, reads EAGVVQSPRYKIIEKKQPVAFWCNPISGHNTLYWYLQNLGQGPELLIRYENEEAVDDSQLPKDRFSAERLKGVDSTLKIQPAELGDSAVYLCASSLWGGTDTQYFGPGTRLTVL.

The chain carries TRBV11-2 and TRBJ1-3, with 10 bases matching TRBD1. CDR3 length: 16 amino acids. Germline V CDR1 and CDR2: SGHAT, FQNNGV. V lost 5 bases to trimming and J lost 4 bases; unmatched junction nucleotides: 8. Here the CDR3 reads CASSSRQGARGNTIYF. The CDR3 nucleotides are TGTGCCAGCAGCAGCAGACAGGGGGCAAGAGGAAACACCATATATTTT.

The chain employs TRBV27 and TRBJ2-3; the D is unclear. Trimming removed 5 bases from V and 3 bases from J, with 6 bases in between. Germline lookup yields CDR1 MNHEY and CDR2 SMNVEV (reference sequence). This CDR3 region has 12 residues. DNA for the CDR3: TGTGCCAGCAGTAGGTCGACAGATACGCAGTATTTT. Translating it yields CASSRSTDTQYF.

The chain has TRBV2 and TRBJ1-3; D gene uncertain. The CDR3 length is 15 residues. Looked up from germline, CDR1 is SNHLY and CDR2 is FYNNEI. V lost 6 bases and J 3 bases, leaving 15 bases between the germline ends. In DNA form, the CDR3 reads TGTGCCAGCAGCCCCGAGCTTTTAAGTGGAAACACCATATATTTT. It encodes CASSPELLSGNTIYF.

This rearrangement joins TRBV7-3 to TRBJ1-1; tentative D call: TRBD1 (5 bases). The CDR3 has 13 amino acids. Germline CDR1 and CDR2: SGHTA and FQGTGA. V shed 6 bases and J shed 7 bases, with 15 bases lying between them. The CDR3 nucleotides read TGTGCCAGCAGATCCAGGGAAGCCGGTGAAGCTTTCTTT. It specifies CASRSREAGEAFF.

This clone occurred once. The J gene is TRBJ2-3, the V gene TRBV7-2; no reliable D call. There are 12 residues in the CDR3. V was pared by 6 bases and J by 4 bases, with 8 bases between. Germline V gene lookup returns CDR1 SGHTA and CDR2 FQGNSA. CDR3 sequence reads: CASSPDADTQYF. The DNA of the CDR3 is TGTGCCAGCAGTCCGGATGCAGATACGCAGTATTTT.

The V gene is TRBV7-6, the J gene TRBJ2-2; 13 bases agree with TRBD2. J lost 6 bases, V lost 3 bases, and 4 bases had no gene match. Per germline, CDR1 SGHVS and CDR2 FNYEAQ. CDR3 size: 16 residues. CDR3 protein: CASSLGTSGVSGELFF. CDR3 coding DNA: TGTGCCAGCAGCTTGGGGACTAGCGGGGTCTCCGGGGAGCTGTTTTTT.

J is TRBJ2-1 and V is TRBV28, with D maybe TRBD2 (6 bases). The germline V gene has CDR1 MDHEN and CDR2 SYDVKM. The CDR3 has 15 residues. Deletions cut 6 bases from V and 5 bases from J, with 17 bases between. CDR3 protein: CASSPTPGSNNEQFF. In DNA, the CDR3 is TGTGCCAGCAGCCCGACCCCCGGGAGTAACAATGAGCAGTTCTTC.

The chain is built from TRBV3-1 (or the pseudogene TRBV3-2) and TRBJ1-5; 7 bases line up with TRBD1. The V gene's germline CDR1 is LGHDT and CDR2 YNNKEL (reference sequence). This CDR3 is built from 14 residues. The V segment lost 2 bases and the J segment 4 bases; nucleotides outside the gene matches: 2. This CDR3 is CASSQQGGNQPQHF. The DNA of the CDR3 is TGTGCCAGCAGCCAACAGGGGGGAAATCAGCCCCAGCATTTT.

In this sample, this clone turned up a few times. The rearrangement joins TRBV18 to TRBJ1-4; D remains ambiguous. The CDR3 runs 14 residues. Per the germline V gene, CDR1 is KGHSH and CDR2 is LQKENI. Trimming shortened V by 3 bases and J by 3 bases, and 8 bases separated the two germline ends. The CDR3 nucleotides are TGTGCCAGCTCACCGGTCCGGGCTAATGAAAAACTGTTTTTT. This encodes CASSPVRANEKLFF.

This chain links TRBV4-3 with TRBJ2-2; no definite D call. Trimming left V 3 bases short and J 2 bases short, with 7 bases between. CDR3 length: 14 amino acids. The V gene's germline CDR1 is LGHNA and CDR2 YSLEER. CDR3: CASSHLGNTGELFF. In nucleotides, the CDR3 is TGCGCCAGCAGCCACCTTGGAAACACCGGGGAGCTGTTTTTT.